Below, 32 T cell receptor beta chains from the same sample are listed, as sequenced in a study of blood T cell repertoires in COVID-19. Sequencing used immunoSEQ multiplex PCR; TCRdb keeps in-frame clones, though not all of them. This table holds some 38,000 clones, about four fifths found once. Specimen: peripheral blood. These receptors were collected from a man aged 55 to 70 in a cohort sampled during active COVID-19.

Only a few counts were recorded for this clone. The rearrangement links TRBV11-3 to TRBJ1-3; 8 bases fit TRBD1. Germline-derived CDR1 and CDR2 are SGHNT and YENEEA. V was pared by 6 bases and J by 1 base, with 14 bases of the junction left unmatched. The CDR3 loop spans 18 amino acids. The CDR3 loop reads CASSWGIQGAKSGNTIYF. CDR3 DNA: TGTGCCAGCAGTTGGGGAATTCAGGGGGCAAAATCTGGAAACACCATATATTTT.

The J gene is TRBJ2-1, the V gene TRBV27; TRBD1 matches 7 bases. J lost 3 bases, V lost 7 bases, and 9 bases had no gene match. Germline CDR1 reads MNHEY; CDR2 reads SMNVEV (reference sequence). The CDR3 is made up of 15 amino acids. In DNA form, the CDR3 reads TGTGCCAGCAACACTTACAGGGGAAACTACAATGAGCAGTTCTTC. Translation: CASNTYRGNYNEQFF.

The chain couples TRBV9 to TRBJ2-7; 8 bases match TRBD2. CDR3 length equals 15 residues. The V segment lost 3 bases and the J segment 3 bases; nucleotides outside the gene matches: 8. The V gene's germline CDR1 is SGDLS and CDR2 YYNGEE. Here the CDR3 reads CASSAPGLGDYEQYF. The CDR3 DNA sequence: TGTGCCAGCAGCGCACCGGGACTAGGTGACTACGAGCAGTACTTC.

V and J are TRBV2 and TRBJ2-5; D perhaps matches TRBD1 (6 bases). Trimming stripped 5 bases from V and 4 bases from J, with 14 bases between. This CDR3 has 14 amino acids. Germline V CDR1 and CDR2: SNHLY, FYNNEI. CDR3 DNA: TGTGCCAGCAGTCCCCCAGGGGTTGGAGAGACCCAGTACTTC. The encoded protein is CASSPPGVGETQYF.

The V gene is TRBV11-2, the J gene TRBJ1-5; tentative D call: TRBD1 (5 bases). Trimming stripped 1 base from V and 4 bases from J, with 8 bases between. The CDR3 has 14 amino acids. Germline loops: CDR1 SGHAT, CDR2 FQNNGV. CDR3 sequence (DNA): TGTGCCAGCAGCTTAGGGCAGGGAAATCAGCCCCAGCATTTT. Amino acid sequence: CASSLGQGNQPQHF.

The V gene is TRBV27, the J gene TRBJ2-7, with 13 bases lining up with TRBD2. This CDR3 region has 22 residues. CDR1 MNHEY and CDR2 SMNVEV come from the germline V gene (reference sequence). V lost 6 bases to trimming and J lost 0 bases; unmatched junction nucleotides: 23. The CDR3 DNA follows: TGTGCCAGCAGCCCACTCCGGGGACTAGCGGGATCTGGGGTGATTAGCTCCTACGAGCAGTACTTC. Translation: CASSPLRGLAGSGVISSYEQYF.

The chain employs TRBV7-8 and TRBJ2-7; 8 bases map to TRBD2. The CDR3 consists of 12 residues. Germline V lookup: CDR1 SGHVS, CDR2 FQNEAQ. V gave up 4 bases and J gave up 6 bases; unmatched junction bases: 2. The CDR3 spells CASSSGGGEQYF. CDR3 DNA sequence: TGTGCCAGCAGCTCCGGGGGGGGCGAGCAGTACTTC.

The genes are TRBV28 and TRBJ1-5, with 7 bases that match TRBD1. The CDR3 is made up of 14 amino acids. The V segment lost 11 bases and the J segment 4 bases; nucleotides outside the gene matches: 11. Germline assignment: CDR1 MDHEN and CDR2 SYDVKM. The CDR3, as DNA: TGTGCCGTACTCAGGGGGACGTCAAATCAGCCCCAGCATTTT. Its translation: CAVLRGTSNQPQHF.

The chain uses TRBV27 and TRBJ2-7; D not certain. The CDR3 loop spans 13 amino acids. V was trimmed by 3 bases and J by 2 bases, leaving 8 bases between them. CDR1 is MNHEY, CDR2 SMNVEV, per germline (reference sequence). The CDR3 reads CASSFNSPYEQYF. The DNA of the CDR3 is TGTGCCAGCAGTTTCAACAGCCCCTACGAGCAGTACTTC.

This chain joins TRBV6-1 and TRBJ1-5; D unresolved. Germline CDR1 is MNHNS and CDR2 is SASEGT. The CDR3 length is 13 residues. V dropped 1 base and J dropped 11 bases, with 12 bases sitting between them. The CDR3 DNA follows: TGTGCCAGCAGTGAAGAAGCCGCCGGGACCCAGCATTTT. Protein product: CASSEEAAGTQHF.

The chain links TRBV7-2 to TRBJ2-2; D is possibly TRBD2 (7 bases). The CDR3 runs to 16 residues. Germline V gene data show CDR1 as SGHTA and CDR2 as FQGNSA. The V end was cut by 6 bases, the J end by 2 bases, with 16 bases between. In DNA, the CDR3 is TGTGCCAGCAGACGCGGGGAGGGGGGAAACACCGGGGAGCTGTTTTTT. Protein sequence: CASRRGEGGNTGELFF.

The chain is built from TRBV20-1 and TRBJ1-2, with D maybe TRBD1 (6 bases). There are 15 residues in the CDR3. Germline V gene sequence: CDR1 DFQATT, CDR2 SNEGSKA (reference sequence). Trimming shortened V by 3 bases and J by 4 bases, and 18 bases separated the two germline ends. The CDR3 sequence is CSASSRDKESYGYTF. CDR3 nucleotide sequence: TGCAGTGCTAGTAGTCGGGACAAGGAAAGCTATGGCTACACCTTC.

This chain links TRBV6-5 with TRBJ2-7, with D possibly TRBD1 on 6 matching bases. The germline gives CDR1 MNHEY, CDR2 SVGAGI. The V end lost 6 bases, the J end lost 0 bases, and 15 bases lay between the germline ends. The length of the CDR3 is 15 residues. The DNA of the CDR3 is TGTGCCAGCAGGACGGAGACAGGAAGCTCCTACGAGCAGTACTTC. Encoded protein: CASRTETGSSYEQYF.

CDR3 region: CASSNYRVNGNTIYF. As DNA, the CDR3 is TGTGCCAGTAGTAACTACAGGGTTAATGGAAACACCATATATTTT. The genes are TRBV19 and TRBJ1-3; tentatively, D is TRBD1 (6 bases). The germline gives CDR1 LNHDA, CDR2 SQIVND (reference sequence). The V end was cut by 4 bases, the J end by 3 bases, with 13 bases between. This CDR3 contains 15 residues.

This sequence joins TRBV11-2 and TRBJ2-2; a weak D match, TRBD1 (5 bases). The CDR3 length is 15 residues. Trimming shortened V by 2 bases and J by 1 base, and 8 bases separated the two germline ends. Germline V gene lookup returns CDR1 SGHAT and CDR2 FQNNGV. The CDR3 loop is CASSLSDRNTGELFF. DNA for the CDR3: TGTGCCAGCAGCTTATCCGACAGGAACACCGGGGAGCTGTTTTTT. The full variable domain, with the rest looked up from reference TRBV11-2 and TRBJ2-2, is EAGVAQSPRYKIIEKRQSVAFWCNPISGHATLYWYQQILGQGPKLLIQFQNNGVVDDSQLPKDRFSAERLKGVDSTLKIQPAKLEDSAVYLCASSLSDRNTGELFFGEGSRLTVL.

The CDR3 spells CASSPPTGNNSPLHF. CDR3 in DNA: TGTGCCAGCTCACCACCGACGGGAAATAATTCACCCCTCCACTTT. The chain employs TRBV18 and TRBJ1-6; D gene unclear. The germline CDR1 and CDR2 sequences are KGHSH and LQKENI. The CDR3 is made up of 15 amino acids. V dropped 0 bases and J dropped 5 bases, with 8 bases sitting between them.

The chain carries TRBV27 and TRBJ2-7; TRBD2 matches 8 bases. The trim removed 0 bases at V and 0 bases at J, leaving 1 base unmatched. This CDR3 has 15 residues. CDR1 is MNHEY and CDR2 is SMNVEV in the germline V gene (reference sequence). CDR3 DNA sequence: TGTGCCAGCAGTTTATCTAGCGGGATCTCCTACGAGCAGTACTTC. Its protein product is CASSLSSGISYEQYF.

V usage is TRBV5-6 and J usage is TRBJ2-7; D is possibly TRBD2 (5 bases). Trimming removed 3 bases from V and 6 bases from J, with 13 bases in between. Germline values: CDR1 SGHDT, CDR2 YYEEEE. This CDR3 is built from 13 residues. The CDR3 spells CASSWGAGREQYF. The CDR3 region has the DNA TGTGCCAGCAGCTGGGGAGCCGGGCGCGAGCAGTACTTC.

The sample holds a few counts of this clone. V and J are TRBV5-4 and TRBJ1-2; D is ambiguous. The V gene lost 3 bases and the J gene lost 4 bases, with 10 bases spanning the gap. The CDR3 is 13 residues long. CDR1 SGHNT and CDR2 YYREEE come from the germline V gene (reference sequence). The CDR3 sequence: CASSSPGSYGYTF. CDR3 nucleotides: TGTGCCAGCAGCTCGCCTGGGAGCTATGGCTACACCTTC.

This sequence joins TRBV27 and TRBJ2-1, with 8 bases aligning to TRBD2. This CDR3 contains 15 residues. With 6 bases clipped from V and 5 bases from J, the junction kept 9 bases outside the gene matches. The germline gives CDR1 MNHEY, CDR2 SMNVEV (reference sequence). This chain's CDR3 is CASSPSRGAHNEQFF. The CDR3 bases are TGTGCCAGCAGCCCTTCGCGGGGGGCCCACAATGAGCAGTTCTTC.

CDR3 coding DNA: TGTGCCAGCAGTTCCAGCGGGAGCTACTCCTACGAGCAGTACTTC. Amino acids: CASSSSGSYSYEQYF. J is TRBJ2-7 and V is TRBV7-2, with 8 nucleotides matching TRBD2. V shed 6 bases, J shed 0 bases, and the junction held 7 bases outside the gene matches. CDR1 and CDR2 (germline): SGHTA, FQGNSA. The CDR3 has 15 residues.

This rearrangement joins TRBV7-8 to TRBJ1-5, with 8 positions matching TRBD1. This CDR3 is 16 amino acids long. Trimming at V came to 2 bases and at J to 1 base, leaving 4 bases not matched to a gene. CDR1 SGHVS and CDR2 FQNEAQ come from the germline V gene. The CDR3 here is CASSLRGDRSNQPQHF. CDR3 coding DNA: TGTGCCAGCAGCTTACGAGGGGACAGGAGCAATCAGCCCCAGCATTTT.

Written as DNA, the CDR3 is TGTGCCAGCAGCCTAGAACAGGGGCTCCTCTCTTTGACTTTC. It specifies CASSLEQGLLSLTF. This chain connects TRBV7-9 to TRBJ2-6, with 7 bases matching TRBD1. This CDR3 spans 14 amino acids. The germline V gene has CDR1 SEHNR and CDR2 FQNEAQ (reference sequence). V was pared by 5 bases and J by 17 bases, with 15 bases of the junction left unmatched.

The chain couples TRBV3-1 (or the pseudogene TRBV3-2) to TRBJ2-7; no definite D call. Per the germline V gene, CDR1 is LGHDT and CDR2 is YNNKEL (reference sequence). CDR3 length equals 16 residues. V was trimmed by 0 bases and J by 5 bases, leaving 17 bases between them. In DNA form, the CDR3 reads TGTGCCAGCAGCCAAGATTTCCAGTCGATGTTCAACGAGCAGTACTTC. It encodes CASSQDFQSMFNEQYF.

This chain links TRBV28 with TRBJ1-5; TRBD1 is a possible D gene (6 bases). CDR1 is MDHEN, CDR2 SYDVKM, per germline. V was shortened by 1 base and J by 6 bases, with 13 bases between the two germline ends. The CDR3 covers 15 residues. The CDR3 spells CASSLLTRTAQPQHF. The CDR3 DNA reads TGTGCCAGCAGTTTATTAACTAGGACAGCTCAGCCCCAGCATTTT.

This chain uses TRBV28 with TRBJ2-7, with 8 bases that match TRBD1. V lost 3 bases, J lost 3 bases, and 19 bases stayed unmatched. Germline lookup yields CDR1 MDHEN and CDR2 SYDVKM. This CDR3 region has 19 residues. The CDR3 spells CASSFAWGAGTGAIYEQYF. CDR3 bases: TGTGCCAGCAGTTTCGCATGGGGGGCCGGGACAGGAGCGATCTACGAGCAGTACTTC.

The chain joins TRBV12-3 or TRBV12-4 to TRBJ2-7; D is ambiguous. The CDR3 length is 13 residues. The ends were cut back, 3 bases at V and 2 bases at J, with 8 bases in the middle. DNA of the CDR3: TGTGCCAGCAGTTTGAACAATCCCTACGAGCAGTACTTC. This codes for CASSLNNPYEQYF.

J is TRBJ2-3 and V is TRBV3-1 (or the pseudogene TRBV3-2); the match to TRBD2 covers 7 bases. The CDR3 contains 16 residues. CDR1 and CDR2 (germline): LGHDT, YNNKEL (reference sequence). Trimming took 1 base from V and 4 from J; bases not matched to a gene: 8. The DNA of the CDR3 is TGTGCCAGCAGCCAAGGGGCCGCGGGAGAAGCAGATACGCAGTATTTT. Its translation: CASSQGAAGEADTQYF.

The V call is TRBV19, the J call TRBJ2-1, with D tentatively TRBD2 (5 bases). V was trimmed by 6 bases and J by 2 bases, leaving 17 bases between them. The CDR3 totals 16 residues. Germline values: CDR1 LNHDA, CDR2 SQIVND (reference sequence). CDR3 in DNA: TGTGCCAGTAGATTTAAGGGAGCAGATCCCTACAATGAGCAGTTCTTC. This codes for CASRFKGADPYNEQFF.

V usage is TRBV24-1 and J usage is TRBJ2-2; D possibly corresponds to TRBD2 (5 bases). The CDR3 runs 14 residues. The germline V and J ends were trimmed by 1 base and 7 bases, with 9 bases remaining between them. CDR1 is KGHDR, CDR2 SFDVKD, per germline. This CDR3 is CATSDFSEDGELFF. In DNA form, the CDR3 reads TGTGCCACCAGTGATTTTTCGGAGGACGGGGAGCTGTTTTTT.

This clone was found a few times. The chain uses TRBV7-9 and TRBJ2-7; D is perhaps TRBD2 (7 bases). V shed 5 bases and J shed 6 bases, with 20 bases lying between them. The CDR3 totals 15 residues. Germline CDR1 SEHNR, CDR2 FQNEAQ (reference sequence). Here the CDR3 reads CASSPGSGRGSEQYF. The CDR3 DNA follows: TGTGCCAGCAGCCCGGGATCGGGGAGGGGGTCCGAGCAGTACTTC.

This chain joins TRBV30 and TRBJ2-7, with D unclear. This CDR3 region has 14 residues. CDR1 is GTSNPN and CDR2 is SVGIG in the germline V gene (reference sequence). V lost 0 bases and J lost 0, with 9 bases in between. The CDR3 is CAWSVPPNSYEQYF. The CDR3 bases are TGTGCCTGGAGTGTACCCCCTAACTCCTACGAGCAGTACTTC.